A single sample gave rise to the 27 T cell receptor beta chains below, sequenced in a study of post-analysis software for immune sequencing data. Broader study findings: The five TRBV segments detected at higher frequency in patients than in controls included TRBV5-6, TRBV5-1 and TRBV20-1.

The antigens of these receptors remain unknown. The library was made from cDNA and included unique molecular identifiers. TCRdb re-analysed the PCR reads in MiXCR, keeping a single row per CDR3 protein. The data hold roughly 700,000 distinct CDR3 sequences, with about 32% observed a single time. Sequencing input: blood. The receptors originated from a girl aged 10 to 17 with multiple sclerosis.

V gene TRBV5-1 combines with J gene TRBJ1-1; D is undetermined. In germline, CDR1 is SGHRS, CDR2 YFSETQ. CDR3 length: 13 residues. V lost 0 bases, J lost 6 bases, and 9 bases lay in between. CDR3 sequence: CASSLGGGAEAFF. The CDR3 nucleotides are TGCGCCAGCAGCTTGGGGGGAGGCGCTGAAGCTTTCTTT.

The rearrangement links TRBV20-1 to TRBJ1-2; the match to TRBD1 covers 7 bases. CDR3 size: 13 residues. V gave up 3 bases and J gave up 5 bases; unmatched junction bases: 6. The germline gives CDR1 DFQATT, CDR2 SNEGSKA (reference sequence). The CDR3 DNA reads TGCAGTGCTAGGGGGCGACAGGGTTATGGCTACACCTTC. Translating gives CSARGRQGYGYTF.

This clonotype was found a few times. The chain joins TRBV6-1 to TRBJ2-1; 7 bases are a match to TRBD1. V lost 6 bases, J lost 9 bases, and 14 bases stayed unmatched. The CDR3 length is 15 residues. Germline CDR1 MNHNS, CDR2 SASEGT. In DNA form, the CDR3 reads TGTGCCAGCAGACCTAGGGGGCGCGGATCAGGTGAGCAGTTCTTC. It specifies CASRPRGRGSGEQFF.

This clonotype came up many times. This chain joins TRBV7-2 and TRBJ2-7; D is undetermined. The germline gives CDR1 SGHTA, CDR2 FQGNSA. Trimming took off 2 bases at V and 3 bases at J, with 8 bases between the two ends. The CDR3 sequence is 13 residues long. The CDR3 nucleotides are TGTGCCAGCAGCTTACAGCGCCACTACGAGCAGTACTTC. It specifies CASSLQRHYEQYF.

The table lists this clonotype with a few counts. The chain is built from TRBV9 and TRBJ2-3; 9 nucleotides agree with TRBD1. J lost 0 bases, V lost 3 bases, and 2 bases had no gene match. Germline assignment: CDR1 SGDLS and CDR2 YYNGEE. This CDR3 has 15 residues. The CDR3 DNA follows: TGTGCCAGCAGCGCACAGGGGGCTAGCACAGATACGCAGTATTTT. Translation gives CASSAQGASTDTQYF. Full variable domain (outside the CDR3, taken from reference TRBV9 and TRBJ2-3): DSGVTQTPKHLITATGQRVTLRCSPRSGDLSVYWYQQSLDQGLQFLIQYYNGEERAKGNILERFSAQQFPDLHSELNLSSLELGDSALYFCASSAQGASTDTQYFGPGTRLTVL.

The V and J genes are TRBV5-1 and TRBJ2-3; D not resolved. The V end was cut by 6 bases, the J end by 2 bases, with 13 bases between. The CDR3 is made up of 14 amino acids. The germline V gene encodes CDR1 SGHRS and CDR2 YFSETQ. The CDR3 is CASKATGSTDTQYF. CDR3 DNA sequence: TGCGCCAGCAAGGCGACGGGCTCCACAGATACGCAGTATTTT. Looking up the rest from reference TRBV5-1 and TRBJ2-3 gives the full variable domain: KAGVTQTPRYLIKTRGQQVTLSCSPISGHRSVSWYQQTPGQGLQFLFEYFSETQRNKGNFPGRFSGRQFSNSRSEMNVSTLELGDSALYLCASKATGSTDTQYFGPGTRLTVL.

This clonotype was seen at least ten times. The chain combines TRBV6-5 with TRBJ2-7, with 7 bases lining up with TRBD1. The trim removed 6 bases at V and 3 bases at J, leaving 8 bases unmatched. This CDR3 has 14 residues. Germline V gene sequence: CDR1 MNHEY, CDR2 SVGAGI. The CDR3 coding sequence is TGTGCCAGCAGCAGCCCGGGACAGAGCTACGAGCAGTACTTC. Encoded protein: CASSSPGQSYEQYF.

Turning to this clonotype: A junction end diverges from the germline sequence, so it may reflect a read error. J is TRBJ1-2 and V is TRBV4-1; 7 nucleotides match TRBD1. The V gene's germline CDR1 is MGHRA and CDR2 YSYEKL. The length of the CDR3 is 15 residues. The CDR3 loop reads CASSQVGQGDYCYTF. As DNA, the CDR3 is TGCGCCAGCAGCCAAGTAGGGCAGGGGGACTATTGCTACACCTTC.

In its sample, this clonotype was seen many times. The CDR3 DNA sequence: TGTGCCAGCAGCCCTAGCCCGACAGGGGGAGGGAACACTGAAGCTTTCTTT. It encodes CASSPSPTGGGNTEAFF. V and J are TRBV9 and TRBJ1-1, with 9 bases aligning to TRBD1. The CDR3 totals 17 residues. V shed 4 bases and J 1 base; nucleotides not matched to a gene: 11. Germline-derived CDR1 and CDR2 are SGDLS and YYNGEE.

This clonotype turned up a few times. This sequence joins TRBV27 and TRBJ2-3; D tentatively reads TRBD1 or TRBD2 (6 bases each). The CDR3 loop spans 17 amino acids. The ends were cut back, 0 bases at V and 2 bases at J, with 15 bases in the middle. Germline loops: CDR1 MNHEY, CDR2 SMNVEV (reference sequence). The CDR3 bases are TGTGCCAGCAGTTTATCGATGGGGGCGGGGTTCACAGATACGCAGTATTTT. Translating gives CASSLSMGAGFTDTQYF.

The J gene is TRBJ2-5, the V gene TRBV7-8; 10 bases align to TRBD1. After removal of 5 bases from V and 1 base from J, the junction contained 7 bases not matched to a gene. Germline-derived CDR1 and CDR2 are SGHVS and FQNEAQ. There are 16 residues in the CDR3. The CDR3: CASSTRQGALQETQYF. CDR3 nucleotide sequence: TGTGCCAGCAGCACCAGACAGGGGGCCCTCCAAGAGACCCAGTACTTC.

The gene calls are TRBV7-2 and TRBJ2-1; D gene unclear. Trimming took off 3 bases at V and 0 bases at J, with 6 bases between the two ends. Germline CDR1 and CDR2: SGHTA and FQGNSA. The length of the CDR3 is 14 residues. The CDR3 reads CASSFFGSYNEQFF. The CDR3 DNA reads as TGTGCCAGCAGCTTTTTTGGCTCCTACAATGAGCAGTTCTTC. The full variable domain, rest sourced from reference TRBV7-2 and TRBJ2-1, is GAGVSQSPSNKVTEKGKDVELRCDPISGHTALYWYRQSLGQGLEFLIYFQGNSAPDKSGLPSDRFSAERTGGSVSTLTIQRTQQEDSAVYLCASSFFGSYNEQFFGPGTRLTVL.

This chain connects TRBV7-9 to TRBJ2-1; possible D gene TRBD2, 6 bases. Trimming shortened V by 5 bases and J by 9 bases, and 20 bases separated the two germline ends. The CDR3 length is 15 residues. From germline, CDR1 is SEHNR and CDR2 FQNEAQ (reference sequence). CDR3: CASSPSSEPLGEQFF. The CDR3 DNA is TGTGCCAGCAGCCCTTCTAGCGAACCCCTCGGTGAGCAGTTCTTC.

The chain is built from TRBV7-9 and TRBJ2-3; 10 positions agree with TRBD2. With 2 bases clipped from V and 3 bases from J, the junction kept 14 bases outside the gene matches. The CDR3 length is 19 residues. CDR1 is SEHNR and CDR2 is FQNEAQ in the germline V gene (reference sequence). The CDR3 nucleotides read TGTGCCAGCAGCTTACCCGCCTTATATAGCGGGAGGATAACAGATACGCAGTATTTT. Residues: CASSLPALYSGRITDTQYF.

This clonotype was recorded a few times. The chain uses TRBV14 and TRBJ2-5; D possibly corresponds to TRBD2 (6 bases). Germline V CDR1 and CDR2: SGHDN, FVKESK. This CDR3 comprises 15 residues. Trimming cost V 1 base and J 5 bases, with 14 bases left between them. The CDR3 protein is CASSQVRGFVETQYF. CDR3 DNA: TGTGCCAGCAGCCAAGTTCGGGGGTTCGTGGAGACCCAGTACTTC.

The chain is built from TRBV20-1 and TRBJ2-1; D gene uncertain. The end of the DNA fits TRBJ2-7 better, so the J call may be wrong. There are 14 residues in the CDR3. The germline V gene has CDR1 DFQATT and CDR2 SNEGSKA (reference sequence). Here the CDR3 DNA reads TGCAGTGCTAGTGTGTCCACCTCCTACAATGAGCAGTACTTC. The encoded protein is CSASVSTSYNEQYF.

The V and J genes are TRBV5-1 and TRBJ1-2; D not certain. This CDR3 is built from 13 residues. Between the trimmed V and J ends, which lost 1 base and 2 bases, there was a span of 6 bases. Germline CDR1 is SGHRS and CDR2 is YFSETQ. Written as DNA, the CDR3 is TGCGCCAGCAGCTTGATCGAAAACTATGGCTACACCTTC. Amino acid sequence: CASSLIENYGYTF.

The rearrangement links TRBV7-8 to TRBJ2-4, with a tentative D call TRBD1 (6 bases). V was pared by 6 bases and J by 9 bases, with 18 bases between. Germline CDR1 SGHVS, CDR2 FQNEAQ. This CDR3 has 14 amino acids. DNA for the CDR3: TGTGCCAGCAGGCCAAGGCAGGGGATCGGCATTCAGTACTTC. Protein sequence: CASRPRQGIGIQYF.

The chain's CDR3 is CASSWTGGMADTQYF. CDR3 sequence (DNA): TGCGCCAGCAGCTGGACAGGGGGCATGGCAGATACGCAGTATTTT. The rearrangement joins TRBV5-1 to TRBJ2-3; 11 positions agree with TRBD1. The V and J ends lost 3 bases and 4 bases, in that order; junction bases with no gene match: 4. This CDR3 has 15 residues. Germline CDR1 is SGHRS and CDR2 is YFSETQ. The whole variable domain, filled in from reference TRBV5-1 and TRBJ2-3, reads KAGVTQTPRYLIKTRGQQVTLSCSPISGHRSVSWYQQTPGQGLQFLFEYFSETQRNKGNFPGRFSGRQFSNSRSEMNVSTLELGDSALYLCASSWTGGMADTQYFGPGTRLTVL.

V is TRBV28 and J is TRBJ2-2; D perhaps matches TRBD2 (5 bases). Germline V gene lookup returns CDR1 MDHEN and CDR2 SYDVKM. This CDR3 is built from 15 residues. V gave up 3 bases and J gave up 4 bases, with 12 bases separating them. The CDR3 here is CASSLRVRGTGELFF. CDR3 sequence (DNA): TGTGCCAGCAGTTTGAGGGTACGAGGCACCGGGGAGCTGTTTTTT.

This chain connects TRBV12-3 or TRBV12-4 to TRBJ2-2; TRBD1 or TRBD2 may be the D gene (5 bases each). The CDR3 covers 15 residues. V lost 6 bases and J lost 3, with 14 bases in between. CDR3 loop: CASSVFGGYTGELFF. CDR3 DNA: TGTGCCAGCAGCGTATTTGGGGGTTACACCGGGGAGCTGTTTTTT.

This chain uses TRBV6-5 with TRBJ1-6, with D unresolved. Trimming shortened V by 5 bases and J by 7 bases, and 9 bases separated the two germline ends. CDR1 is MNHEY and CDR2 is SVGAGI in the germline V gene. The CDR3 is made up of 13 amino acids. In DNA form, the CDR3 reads TGTGCCAGCAGTCCTCGACCCAATTCACCCCTCCACTTT. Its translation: CASSPRPNSPLHF.

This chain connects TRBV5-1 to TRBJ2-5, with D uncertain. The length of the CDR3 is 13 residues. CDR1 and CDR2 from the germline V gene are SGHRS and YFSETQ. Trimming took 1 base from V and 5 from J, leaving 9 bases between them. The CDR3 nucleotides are TGCGCCAGCAGCTTGACTACCAAGGAGACCCAGTACTTC. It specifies CASSLTTKETQYF.

The CDR3 sequence is CASSLGPWGGGEAFF. CDR3 DNA sequence: TGTGCCAGCAGTTTAGGGCCTTGGGGAGGTGGTGAAGCTTTCTTT. V gene TRBV12-3 or TRBV12-4 combines with J gene TRBJ1-1; D is undetermined. The CDR3 totals 15 residues. The V end was cut by 1 base, the J end by 7 bases, with 16 bases between.

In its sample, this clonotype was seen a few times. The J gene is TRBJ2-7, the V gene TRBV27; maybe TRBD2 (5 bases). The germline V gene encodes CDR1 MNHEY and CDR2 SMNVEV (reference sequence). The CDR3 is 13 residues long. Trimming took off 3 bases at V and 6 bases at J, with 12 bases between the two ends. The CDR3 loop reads CASSLRVLSEQYF. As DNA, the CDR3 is TGTGCCAGCAGTTTGAGGGTCCTCAGCGAGCAGTACTTC.

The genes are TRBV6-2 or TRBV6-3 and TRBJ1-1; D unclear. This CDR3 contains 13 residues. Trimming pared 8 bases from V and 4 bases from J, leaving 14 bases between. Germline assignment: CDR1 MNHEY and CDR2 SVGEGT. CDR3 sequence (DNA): TGTGCCAGCCAATCCGGGCTGATCACTGAAGCTTTCTTT. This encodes CASQSGLITEAFF.

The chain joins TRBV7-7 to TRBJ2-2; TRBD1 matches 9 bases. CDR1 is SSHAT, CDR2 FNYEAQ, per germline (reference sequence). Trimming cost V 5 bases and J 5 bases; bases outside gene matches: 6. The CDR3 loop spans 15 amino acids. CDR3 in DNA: TGTGCCAGCAGCCGGGACAGGGCGGGGACCGGGGAGCTGTTTTTT. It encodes CASSRDRAGTGELFF.